The 10 T cell receptor beta chains below come from one sample, sequenced in a study of vaccination effects on CD4 cells after COVID-19. Clones were read by immunoSEQ multiplex PCR, and TCRdb kept only the in-frame ones, dropping some. Of fewer than 75,000 clones listed, 77% are singletons. Subsequent to a culture period of approximately 11 days, CD4+ T cells were isolated. What these receptors recognize is not known. Sequences were derived from CD4+ T cells from PBMCs cultured without peptide, sampled before COVID-19 vaccination. Receptor source: a human donor who received a COVID-19 vaccine.

The chain joins TRBV3-1 (or the pseudogene TRBV3-2) to TRBJ1-4, with D uncertain. CDR1 and CDR2 (germline): LGHDT, YNNKEL (reference sequence). The CDR3 spans 14 residues. Trimming cost V 3 bases and J 1 base, with 6 bases left between them. The CDR3 sequence: CASSHSLTNEKLFF. As DNA, the CDR3 is TGTGCCAGCAGCCATTCATTAACTAATGAAAAACTGTTTTTT.

J is TRBJ2-5 and V is TRBV5-1; TRBD1 agrees at 8 bases. The V segment lost 2 bases and the J segment 1 base; nucleotides outside the gene matches: 1. In germline, CDR1 is SGHRS, CDR2 YFSETQ. The CDR3 runs to 14 residues. The CDR3: CASSFGTGQETQYF. The CDR3 DNA is TGCGCCAGCAGCTTTGGGACAGGCCAAGAGACCCAGTACTTC.

V is TRBV7-9 and J is TRBJ1-3; D perhaps matches TRBD1 (6 bases). V gave up 0 bases and J gave up 8 bases, with 14 bases separating them. The CDR3 sequence is 15 residues long. Germline loops: CDR1 SEHNR, CDR2 FQNEAQ (reference sequence). DNA of the CDR3: TGTGCCAGCAGCTTAGCGGATACAGGGAGGCACACCATATATTTT. Translated, it gives CASSLADTGRHTIYF.

V gene TRBV19 combines with J gene TRBJ2-3; D tentatively fits TRBD1 or TRBD2 (6 bases each). CDR3 length: 15 residues. Germline V lookup: CDR1 LNHDA, CDR2 SQIVND (reference sequence). V was trimmed by 4 bases and J by 5 bases, leaving 16 bases between them. The CDR3 DNA sequence: TGTGCCAGTAGTAACCCACGAGGGGGGATAGATACGCAGTATTTT. Protein sequence: CASSNPRGGIDTQYF. Full variable domain (outside the CDR3, taken from reference TRBV19 and TRBJ2-3): DGGITQSPKYLFRKEGQNVTLSCEQNLNHDAMYWYRQDPGQGLRLIYYSQIVNDFQKGDIAEGYSVSREKKESFPLTVTSAQKNPTAFYLCASSNPRGGIDTQYFGPGTRLTVL.

The V call is TRBV30, the J call TRBJ1-2; perhaps TRBD1 as D (6 bases). V lost 0 bases and J lost 2, with 10 bases in between. The CDR3 sequence is 14 residues long. Germline V gene lookup returns CDR1 GTSNPN and CDR2 SVGIG (reference sequence). DNA of the CDR3: TGTGCCTGGAGTGTACTCACAGGGAACTATGGCTACACCTTC. It is translated as CAWSVLTGNYGYTF.

This clone appeared a few times. This chain joins TRBV6-1 and TRBJ1-1; D is unclear. The germline V and J ends were trimmed by 2 bases and 0 bases, with 16 bases remaining between them. The germline V gene encodes CDR1 MNHNS and CDR2 SASEGT. The CDR3 length is 17 residues. CDR3 in DNA: TGTGCCAGCAGTGAATTGGCACGCCGGTACTTGAACACTGAAGCTTTCTTT. Protein: CASSELARRYLNTEAFF.

This clone appeared a few times. This chain connects TRBV2 to TRBJ2-2, with D hard to call. Trimming left V 4 bases short and J 0 bases short, with 9 bases between. This CDR3 has 15 amino acids. Germline V gene lookup returns CDR1 SNHLY and CDR2 FYNNEI. The CDR3 bases are TGTGCCAGCAGTGGCGTCGGGTCGAACACCGGGGAGCTGTTTTTT. Translating gives CASSGVGSNTGELFF. The full variable domain, rest sourced from reference TRBV2 and TRBJ2-2, is EPEVTQTPSHQVTQMGQEVILRCVPISNHLYFYWYRQILGQKVEFLVSFYNNEISEKSEIFDDQFSVERPDGSNFTLKIRSTKLEDSAMYFCASSGVGSNTGELFFGEGSRLTVL.

The V gene is TRBV6-2 or TRBV6-3, the J gene TRBJ1-1, with no clear D. The CDR3 covers 17 residues. The V end was cut by 0 bases, the J end by 0 bases, with 14 bases between. CDR1 and CDR2 (germline): MNHEY, SVGEGT. The CDR3 here is CASSYSTLLGLNTEAFF. CDR3 sequence (DNA): TGTGCCAGCAGTTACTCGACCTTATTAGGGTTGAACACTGAAGCTTTCTTT.

This clone came up a few times. The V gene is TRBV18, the J gene TRBJ2-7, with D unresolved. This CDR3 is 13 amino acids long. The V end was cut by 3 bases, the J end by 0 bases, with 6 bases between. CDR1 KGHSH and CDR2 LQKENI come from the germline V gene. CDR3 in amino acids: CASSPVSSYEQYV. For the CDR3, the DNA is TGTGCCAGCTCACCCGTTAGCTCCTACGAGCAGTACGTC.

The chain has TRBV24-1 and TRBJ2-1; 12 bases align to TRBD2. In germline, CDR1 is KGHDR, CDR2 SFDVKD. CDR3 size: 17 residues. Trimming removed 3 bases from V and 6 bases from J; junction bases left unmatched: 8. CDR3 nucleotides: TGTGCCACCAGTGATGGTGGGCTAGCGGGGGGGATCAATGAGCAGTTCTTC. Translating it yields CATSDGGLAGGINEQFF.